This is a list of T cell receptor beta chains from one sample in a study of shared clonotypes between healthy human individuals. Sequenced by immunoSEQ multiplex PCR; TCRdb stores in-frame clones only, minus some. This table holds about 480,000 clones, around 79% found once. What was sequenced was PBMCs. These receptors all come from a woman between 40 and 55 years old in good health. Some clones in this sample may be carry-over from other donors' samples. Both conserved end residues are part of each CDR3. The order of the fields is V gene, D gene, clone size, J gene, CDR3 DNA, CDR3 protein. D genes are given only for firm matches. Clone size is given for some rows only: seen once, a few or many times, or a class if the clone is expanded.

v_gene: TRBV28
d_gene: TRBD1
abundance: .
j_gene: TRBJ2-7
CDR3nt: TGTGCCAGCAGCTCACCGGGACAGGGGTTGGGGGAGCAGTACTTC
CDR3aa: CASSSPGQGLGEQYF

v_gene: TRBV5-1
d_gene: TRBD2
abundance: many
j_gene: TRBJ2-1
CDR3nt: TGCGCCAGCAGCCAAGATCGACTAGCCTCAAACAATGAGCAGTTCTTC
CDR3aa: CASSQDRLASNNEQFF

v_gene: TRBV5-1
d_gene: .
abundance: few
j_gene: TRBJ1-1
CDR3nt: TGCGCCAGCAGCTTGGGACCCTCTCTGACTGAAGCTTTCTTT
CDR3aa: CASSLGPSLTEAFF

v_gene: TRBV19
d_gene: TRBD1
abundance: .
j_gene: TRBJ2-7
CDR3nt: TGTGCCAGTAGTCCGCGGACAGGGGGAGACGTTGGCTACGAGCAGTACTTC
CDR3aa: CASSPRTGGDVGYEQYF

v_gene: TRBV27
d_gene: TRBD2
abundance: .
j_gene: TRBJ2-1
CDR3nt: TGTGCCAGCAGACCAACTAGCGTCAGCTCCTACAATGAGCAGTTCTTC
CDR3aa: CASRPTSVSSYNEQFF

v_gene: TRBV7-2
d_gene: TRBD1
abundance: .
j_gene: TRBJ2-7
CDR3nt: TGTGCCAGCAGCTACGACAGGGATGGCCCCCAGTACTTC
CDR3aa: CASSYDRDGPQYF

v_gene: TRBV27
d_gene: TRBD1
abundance: .
j_gene: TRBJ2-1
CDR3nt: TGTGCCAGCAGTTTTTGGGCCCTGCCAGGGGGAAGGCCCAATGAGCAGTTCTTC
CDR3aa: CASSFWALPGGRPNEQFF

v_gene: TRBV7-2
d_gene: TRBD2
abundance: .
j_gene: TRBJ2-5
CDR3nt: TGTGCCAGCAGCTTAGGGGGGGGACCGACCCCCGGGACCCAGTACTTC
CDR3aa: CASSLGGGPTPGTQYF

v_gene: TRBV2
d_gene: TRBD1
abundance: .
j_gene: TRBJ1-1
CDR3nt: TGTGCCAGCAGACCCAATCACAGGGGGGACACTGAAGCTTTCTTT
CDR3aa: CASRPNHRGDTEAFF

v_gene: TRBV7-3
d_gene: .
abundance: .
j_gene: TRBJ1-1
CDR3nt: TGTGCCAGCAGCTTAGATGCGGGTATGAACACTGAAGCTTTCTTT
CDR3aa: CASSLDAGMNTEAFF

v_gene: TRBV6-1
d_gene: .
abundance: .
j_gene: TRBJ2-7
CDR3nt: TGTGCCAGCAGTGAAGTCAGGGGCTTATCCTTC
CDR3aa: CASSEVRGLSF

v_gene: TRBV5-1
d_gene: TRBD2
abundance: once
j_gene: TRBJ2-3
CDR3nt: TGCGCCAGCAGCTTTAGCGGGAGGGCGTCGGATACGCAGTATTTT
CDR3aa: CASSFSGRASDTQYF

v_gene: TRBV6-1
d_gene: .
abundance: .
j_gene: TRBJ1-1
CDR3nt: TGTGCCAGCAGATTGGGGGGATACACTGAAGCTTTCTTT
CDR3aa: CASRLGGYTEAFF

v_gene: TRBV14
d_gene: .
abundance: .
j_gene: TRBJ1-1
CDR3nt: TGTGCCAGCAGCCGGGGACAATGGGTTTACGGTGAAGCTTTCTTT
CDR3aa: CASSRGQWVYGEAFF

v_gene: TRBV30
d_gene: .
abundance: few
j_gene: TRBJ1-1
CDR3nt: TGTGCCTGTACACATCCCCCCTTAATGTACACTGAAGCTTTCTTT
CDR3aa: CACTHPPLMYTEAFF

v_gene: TRBV1
d_gene: .
abundance: .
j_gene: TRBJ2-1
CDR3nt: TGCACCAGCAGCCAAGCAGGGACAAGCAATGAGCAGTTCTTC
CDR3aa: CTSSQAGTSNEQFF

v_gene: TRBV5-1
d_gene: TRBD2
abundance: .
j_gene: TRBJ2-1
CDR3nt: TGCGCCAGCAGCTACTACCCGACTAGCGGGAGGGCCTTAAGTGAGCAGTTCTTC
CDR3aa: CASSYYPTSGRALSEQFF

v_gene: TRBV9
d_gene: TRBD1
abundance: .
j_gene: TRBJ2-7
CDR3nt: TGTGCCAGCAGCCCCCGGGTTGCAGGGGGCTCCTACGAGCAGTACTTC
CDR3aa: CASSPRVAGGSYEQYF

v_gene: TRBV7-3
d_gene: .
abundance: .
j_gene: TRBJ2-3
CDR3nt: TGTGCCAGCAGCCAAGGAGCTAGCACAGATACGCAGTATTTT
CDR3aa: CASSQGASTDTQYF

v_gene: TRBV7-7
d_gene: .
abundance: .
j_gene: TRBJ1-4
CDR3nt: TGTGCCAGCAGCTTAGGGGGGCAGTCTAATGAAAAACTGTTTTTT
CDR3aa: CASSLGGQSNEKLFF

v_gene: TRBV7-2
d_gene: TRBD1
abundance: .
j_gene: TRBJ2-5
CDR3nt: TGTGCCAGCAGCTTAGCGACAGGGGGGACCCAGTACTTC
CDR3aa: CASSLATGGTQYF

v_gene: TRBV7-2
d_gene: .
abundance: .
j_gene: TRBJ2-3
CDR3nt: TGTGCCAGCAGCTTAGGACCTAGCACAGATACGCAGTATTTT
CDR3aa: CASSLGPSTDTQYF

v_gene: TRBV27
d_gene: .
abundance: .
j_gene: TRBJ1-2
CDR3nt: TGTGCCAGCAGTTTGAGGCAGCCAGCCTTTGGGGGCTACACCTTC
CDR3aa: CASSLRQPAFGGYTF

v_gene: TRBV2
d_gene: .
abundance: .
j_gene: TRBJ2-5
CDR3nt: TGTGCCAGCAGTCCGGGACTCCCAGGGGAGACCCAGTACTTC
CDR3aa: CASSPGLPGETQYF

v_gene: TRBV4-2
d_gene: TRBD1
abundance: .
j_gene: TRBJ1-2
CDR3nt: TGTGCCAGCAGCCAAGTGGACAGGGGGTATGGCTACACCTTC
CDR3aa: CASSQVDRGYGYTF

v_gene: TRBV4-3
d_gene: .
abundance: .
j_gene: TRBJ2-3
CDR3nt: TGCGCCAGCAGCCAAGCCCCGGACTGGATTGGCACAGATACGCAGTATTTT
CDR3aa: CASSQAPDWIGTDTQYF

v_gene: TRBV5-1
d_gene: .
abundance: .
j_gene: TRBJ2-7
CDR3nt: TGCGCCAGCAGCCCCCGAGGTGGGAACTACCACGAGCAGTACTTC
CDR3aa: CASSPRGGNYHEQYF

v_gene: TRBV19
d_gene: TRBD1
abundance: once
j_gene: TRBJ1-1
CDR3nt: TGTGCCAGTAGCCTGGACAGGGGGAACACTGAAGCTTTCTTT
CDR3aa: CASSLDRGNTEAFF

v_gene: TRBV19
d_gene: TRBD1
abundance: .
j_gene: TRBJ1-1
CDR3nt: TGTGCCAGTACCCCCGACAGGGGAAACACTGAAGCTTTCTTT
CDR3aa: CASTPDRGNTEAFF

v_gene: TRBV6-1
d_gene: .
abundance: once
j_gene: TRBJ2-7
CDR3nt: TGTGCCAGCAGTGAAGAGCAGGGGAGGCGGTACGAGCAGTACTTC
CDR3aa: CASSEEQGRRYEQYF

v_gene: TRBV28
d_gene: TRBD1
abundance: .
j_gene: TRBJ1-2
CDR3nt: TGTGCCAGCAGACCCGCAATCTCCGGGACAGGGAGGCCCTCCTTC
CDR3aa: CASRPAISGTGRPSF

v_gene: TRBV7-2
d_gene: .
abundance: .
j_gene: TRBJ2-6
CDR3nt: TGTGCCAGCAGCTTAGATGCCTCTGGGGCCAACGTCCTGACTTTC
CDR3aa: CASSLDASGANVLTF

v_gene: TRBV5-1
d_gene: .
abundance: .
j_gene: TRBJ1-1
CDR3nt: TGCGCCAGCAGCTTGGAGGTTCGGGGCACTGAAGCTTTCTTT
CDR3aa: CASSLEVRGTEAFF

v_gene: TRBV5-4
d_gene: TRBD1
abundance: .
j_gene: TRBJ2-7
CDR3nt: TGTGCCAGCAGCCGCGGGACAGGCACCTCCTACGAGCAGTACTTC
CDR3aa: CASSRGTGTSYEQYF

v_gene: TRBV14
d_gene: TRBD2
abundance: .
j_gene: TRBJ2-5
CDR3nt: TGTGCCAGCAGCCAAATCGCGGGAGCTCAAGAGACCCAGTACTTC
CDR3aa: CASSQIAGAQETQYF

v_gene: TRBV9
d_gene: .
abundance: once
j_gene: TRBJ2-1
CDR3nt: TGTGCCAGCAGTGGATGGTACAAGAGCTCCTACAATGAGCAGTTCTTC
CDR3aa: CASSGWYKSSYNEQFF

v_gene: TRBV28
d_gene: TRBD2
abundance: .
j_gene: TRBJ2-1
CDR3nt: TGTGCCAGCAGTCCACTCGGGGGAGCGGGAGATGAGCAGTTCTTC
CDR3aa: CASSPLGGAGDEQFF

v_gene: TRBV29-1
d_gene: .
abundance: .
j_gene: TRBJ2-2
CDR3nt: TGCAGCGTTGAGGAGGGGGCGAGGGAGCTGTTTTTT
CDR3aa: CSVEEGARELFF

v_gene: TRBV15
d_gene: .
abundance: few
j_gene: TRBJ1-4
CDR3nt: TGTGCCACCAGCAGAGGTACAGGGTCTGATGAAAAACTGTTTTTT
CDR3aa: CATSRGTGSDEKLFF

v_gene: TRBV29-1
d_gene: .
abundance: .
j_gene: TRBJ2-7
CDR3nt: TGCAGCGTTCGATCGGTTCAGAAATCCTACGAGCAGTACTTC
CDR3aa: CSVRSVQKSYEQYF

v_gene: TRBV5-1
d_gene: .
abundance: .
j_gene: TRBJ1-2
CDR3nt: TGCGCCAGCAGCTCTTCAGCGTCGGGGGCCGGGACCTTC
CDR3aa: CASSSSASGAGTF

v_gene: TRBV30
d_gene: .
abundance: once
j_gene: TRBJ2-4
CDR3nt: TGTGCCTGGAGCGACGCCGGCCTAGCCAAAAACATTCAGTACTTC
CDR3aa: CAWSDAGLAKNIQYF

v_gene: TRBV30
d_gene: .
abundance: .
j_gene: TRBJ1-4
CDR3nt: TGTGCCTGGAGTGACAGGGCGACTAATGAAAAACTGTTTTTT
CDR3aa: CAWSDRATNEKLFF